These 21 T cell receptor beta chains share one sample of origin, sequenced in a study of blood T cell repertoires in COVID-19. The protocol was immunoSEQ multiplex PCR, while the TCRdb copy is restricted to in-frame clones and leaves out a portion. The sample lists about 260,000 clones, 88% seen once, with over 1% in the top ten. Sequenced: PBMCs or T cells enriched from blood (not recorded which). The receptors come from a woman in her thirties or forties with acute COVID-19.

V is TRBV30 and J is TRBJ1-2; weak D call: TRBD1 (5 bases). Germline CDR1 GTSNPN, CDR2 SVGIG (reference sequence). The CDR3 extends over 14 amino acids. Trimming cost V 2 bases and J 4 bases, with 14 bases left between them. The CDR3, as DNA: TGTGCCTGGAGTTTGTCATGGGGGGGCTATGGCTACACCTTC. Amino acid sequence: CAWSLSWGGYGYTF.

The chain employs TRBV25-1 and TRBJ1-2; 8 bases are a match to TRBD1. The germline V gene encodes CDR1 MGHDK and CDR2 SYGVNS. The junction had 17 bases not matched to a gene; V was cut back by 3 bases and J by 5 bases. The CDR3 is 18 residues long. CDR3 nucleotides: TGTGCCAGCAGTGACGGGAGAACCGGACAGGGTAGGTTTTATGGCTACACCTTC. Protein: CASSDGRTGQGRFYGYTF.

The J gene is TRBJ2-7, the V gene TRBV27, with unresolved D. Germline V gene data show CDR1 as MNHEY and CDR2 as SMNVEV (reference sequence). Trimming stripped 4 bases from V and 0 bases from J, with 13 bases between. The CDR3 totals 15 residues. This CDR3 reads CASSSQPETSYEQYF. In DNA, the CDR3 is TGTGCCAGCAGTTCACAACCGGAGACCTCCTACGAGCAGTACTTC.

The chain employs TRBV7-6 and TRBJ1-4, with TRBD1 matching 9 bases. CDR1 and CDR2 from the germline V gene are SGHVS and FNYEAQ. V shed 1 base, J shed 7 bases, and the junction held 4 bases outside the gene matches. The length of the CDR3 is 15 residues. Here the CDR3 DNA reads TGTGCCAGCAGCTTAGGGACAGGGGAGGCTGAAAAACTGTTTTTT. This sequence encodes CASSLGTGEAEKLFF.

V usage is TRBV28 and J usage is TRBJ2-3; 8 bases are shared with TRBD2. The CDR3 consists of 15 residues. CDR1 and CDR2 from the germline V gene are MDHEN and SYDVKM. Germline trimming cut 6 bases from V and 3 bases from J; bases unmatched to any gene: 8. The CDR3 loop reads CASRPQRGRTDTQYF. The CDR3 DNA follows: TGTGCCAGCAGACCCCAACGCGGGAGGACAGATACGCAGTATTTT.

The rearrangement links TRBV27 to TRBJ1-3; D unclear. CDR3 length equals 14 residues. Trimming stripped 6 bases from V and 1 base from J, with 10 bases between. Germline V gene sequence: CDR1 MNHEY, CDR2 SMNVEV (reference sequence). CDR3: CASSRSSSGNTIYF. CDR3 nucleotides: TGTGCCAGCAGCCGCAGTTCATCTGGAAACACCATATATTTT.

The chain uses TRBV15 and TRBJ1-4; D is ambiguous. Trimming removed 8 bases at V and 5 bases at J, with 15 bases between. The germline CDR1 and CDR2 sequences are LNHNV and YYDKDF (reference sequence). The length of the CDR3 is 14 residues. CDR3 in amino acids: CATCVFGVNEKLFF. The CDR3 DNA follows: TGTGCCACCTGCGTTTTCGGGGTGAATGAAAAACTGTTTTTT.

The chain is built from TRBV9 and TRBJ2-1, with 9 positions matching TRBD2. The germline gives CDR1 SGDLS, CDR2 YYNGEE. This CDR3 has 16 amino acids. Trimming cost V 4 bases and J 1 base; bases outside gene matches: 6. CDR3 residues: CASSLSGRHSYNEQFF. CDR3 sequence (DNA): TGTGCCAGCAGCCTGAGCGGGAGGCATTCCTACAATGAGCAGTTCTTC.

This chain joins TRBV7-9 and TRBJ1-2; 8 nucleotides align to TRBD1. After removal of 0 bases from V and 3 bases from J, the junction contained 3 bases not matched to a gene. Germline V gene sequence: CDR1 SEHNR, CDR2 FQNEAQ (reference sequence). The CDR3 loop spans 15 amino acids. CDR3 bases: TGTGCCAGCAGCTTAGCGGCAGGGGGCGACTATGGCTACACCTTC. Protein product: CASSLAAGGDYGYTF.

The rearrangement uses TRBV21-1 and TRBJ2-7; the table's D call of TRBD1 was not tested on the DNA. TRBV21-1 has pseudogene status. This CDR3 has 18 residues. CDR3 nucleotide sequence: TGTGCCAGCCTAAAAGTAACAAGGGACATCAGGAGCTCCTACGAGCAGTACGTC. This translates into CASLKVTRDIRSSYEQYV.

The CDR3 region has the DNA TGCGCCAGCAGCCAACGGGATGGTGGGACCCAGTACTTC. This codes for CASSQRDGGTQYF. The chain has TRBV4-1 and TRBJ2-5; D perhaps matches TRBD2 (5 bases). This CDR3 has 13 residues. The ends were cut back, 2 bases at V and 7 bases at J, with 11 bases in the middle. Germline CDR1 and CDR2: MGHRA and YSYEKL.

With respect to this clone: Other DNA sequences within the sample encode an identical CDR3. This chain links TRBV2 with TRBJ1-2, with unresolved D. In germline, CDR1 is SNHLY, CDR2 FYNNEI. V was clipped by 1 base and J by 4 bases, with 4 bases between them. The CDR3 extends over 12 amino acids. The DNA for the CDR3 is TGTGCCAGCAGTGAAGGGGCCTATGGCTACACCTTC. This sequence encodes CASSEGAYGYTF.

This clone appeared once. This chain links TRBV21-1 with TRBJ2-7; the table's D gene call, TRBD1, was not cross checked with the DNA. TRBV21-1 is recorded as a pseudogene. There are 15 residues in the CDR3. The DNA of the CDR3 is TGTGCCAGCAGCCGTATATACGGACATCCCTCCGAGCAGTACGTC. This codes for CASSRIYGHPSEQYV.

V and J are TRBV13 and TRBJ2-1; a possible D gene is TRBD1 (6 bases). Germline lookup yields CDR1 PRHDT and CDR2 FYEKMQ (reference sequence). V was shortened by 5 bases and J by 10 bases, with 18 bases between the two germline ends. CDR3 length: 14 residues. The CDR3 spells CASSTRTRGGEQFF. CDR3 DNA: TGTGCCAGCAGCACCCGGACGCGTGGGGGCGAGCAGTTCTTC.

The rearrangement links TRBV24-1 to TRBJ2-3; D is possibly TRBD1 (6 bases). Trimming took 8 bases from V and 1 from J, leaving 18 bases between them. Looked up from germline, CDR1 is KGHDR and CDR2 is SFDVKD. This CDR3 comprises 16 residues. Written as DNA, the CDR3 is TGTGCCACCAAGGGAACAGGGCAATACGGCACAGATACGCAGTATTTT. It specifies CATKGTGQYGTDTQYF.

This clone was detected once. This chain uses TRBV3-1 (or the pseudogene TRBV3-2) with TRBJ2-7, with D possibly being TRBD2 (6 bases). The CDR3 contains 14 residues. Trimming removed 3 bases from V and 4 bases from J, with 13 bases in between. Germline V gene lookup returns CDR1 LGHDT and CDR2 YNNKEL (reference sequence). The CDR3 spells CASSHWGLQYEQYF. The CDR3 coding sequence is TGTGCCAGCAGCCACTGGGGACTTCAATACGAGCAGTACTTC.

This clone was detected once. This chain connects TRBV5-1 to TRBJ2-6; the match to TRBD1 covers 8 bases. In germline, CDR1 is SGHRS, CDR2 YFSETQ. This CDR3 comprises 19 residues. V gave up 4 bases and J gave up 0 bases; unmatched junction bases: 12. In DNA, the CDR3 is TGCGCCAGCAGCCCATTCTCCGGGACAGGCTTCTCTGGGGCCAACGTCCTGACTTTC. Its protein is CASSPFSGTGFSGANVLTF.

CDR3 bases: TGTGCCAGCAGCATACAGGGTGTTCACTCCACAGATACGCAGTATTTT. It encodes CASSIQGVHSTDTQYF. The chain couples TRBV5-6 to TRBJ2-3, with D perhaps matching TRBD1 (6 bases). The CDR3 has 16 amino acids. The germline V gene has CDR1 SGHDT and CDR2 YYEEEE. Trimming took 4 bases from V and 2 from J, leaving 17 bases between them.

This sequence joins TRBV5-1 and TRBJ2-1; the match to TRBD2 covers 9 bases. The trim removed 0 bases at V and 3 bases at J, leaving 1 base unmatched. Looked up from germline, CDR1 is SGHRS and CDR2 is YFSETQ. The CDR3 runs to 15 residues. The CDR3 coding sequence is TGCGCCAGCAGCTTGGGACTAGCGGACTACAATGAGCAGTTCTTC. As protein: CASSLGLADYNEQFF.

CDR3 coding DNA: TGTGCCAGCAGCCCCGGGGGAAGTACTAACAATGAGCAGTTCTTC. This gives the protein CASSPGGSTNNEQFF. V gene TRBV2 combines with J gene TRBJ2-1; tentative D call: TRBD2 (6 bases). The CDR3 has 15 residues. V lost 6 bases to trimming and J lost 5 bases, with 17 bases between them. CDR1 is SNHLY and CDR2 is FYNNEI in the germline V gene.

About this clone: Other DNA sequences in this sample translate to the same CDR3. This chain joins TRBV6-1 and TRBJ1-3; possibly TRBD1 for D (5 bases). Trimming took off 1 base at V and 1 base at J, with 11 bases between the two ends. Germline-derived CDR1 and CDR2 are MNHNS and SASEGT. This CDR3 is built from 16 residues. The CDR3 sequence is CASSEVGRGSGNTIYF. The CDR3 nucleotides are TGTGCCAGCAGTGAAGTGGGGAGGGGATCTGGAAACACCATATATTTT.